The 20 T cell receptor beta chains below come from one sample, sequenced in a study of T cells after yellow fever vaccination. TCRdb used MiXCR to reprocess the 5' RACE reads, holding one entry per CDR3 protein. The table records some 670,000 distinct CDR3 sequences, about 12% of them present only once. Sequencing was performed on PBMCs, taken on the day of the yellow fever booster vaccination. These TCRs come from a man aged 30 to 45 who received the YFV17D yellow fever vaccine.

This clonotype came up a few times. This sequence joins TRBV9 and TRBJ1-2; TRBD1 agrees at 10 bases. J was trimmed by 8 bases and V by 0 bases; bases with no gene match: 4. The CDR3 covers 14 residues. Looked up from germline, CDR1 is SGDLS and CDR2 is YYNGEE. CDR3 nucleotides: TGTGCCAGCAGCGTAGGGGGACAGGGGATGGGCTACACCTTC. It specifies CASSVGGQGMGYTF. The full variable domain, rest sourced from reference TRBV9 and TRBJ1-2, is DSGVTQTPKHLITATGQRVTLRCSPRSGDLSVYWYQQSLDQGLQFLIQYYNGEERAKGNILERFSAQQFPDLHSELNLSSLELGDSALYFCASSVGGQGMGYTFGSGTRLTVV.

There are a few counts of this clonotype. The V call is TRBV7-8, the J call TRBJ1-1; 7 bases match TRBD1. Germline CDR1 and CDR2: SGHVS and FQNEAQ. Trimming removed 1 base from V and 1 base from J; junction bases left unmatched: 3. CDR3 size: 15 residues. As DNA, the CDR3 is TGTGCCAGCAGCTTAGTGGACAGGAGGAACACTGAAGCTTTCTTT. This gives the protein CASSLVDRRNTEAFF.

The chain employs TRBV6-6 and TRBJ2-7; D possibly uses TRBD1 or TRBD2 (5 bases each). The germline CDR1 and CDR2 sequences are MNHNY and SVGAGI (reference sequence). This CDR3 is 12 amino acids long. V was shortened by 8 bases and J by 7 bases, with 15 bases between the two germline ends. The chain's CDR3 is CASGTPKGEQYF. In nucleotides, the CDR3 is TGTGCCAGCGGGACGCCAAAGGGGGAGCAGTACTTC.

This clonotype has just a few counts. This chain connects TRBV9 to TRBJ1-2; D gene unclear. Trimming cost V 3 bases and J 7 bases, with 16 bases left between them. Germline V gene lookup returns CDR1 SGDLS and CDR2 YYNGEE. This CDR3 spans 14 amino acids. The CDR3 DNA sequence: TGTGCCAGCAGCGCCCCCCCACTCTCCGTTGGCTACACCTTC. It codes for CASSAPPLSVGYTF.

This clonotype was counted only a few times. V is TRBV7-9 and J is TRBJ1-2; no reliable D call. Germline CDR1 reads SEHNR; CDR2 reads FQNEAQ (reference sequence). Trimming removed 1 base from V and 8 bases from J, with 11 bases in between. The length of the CDR3 is 13 residues. The CDR3 loop is CASSLEAFGGYTF. The CDR3 nucleotides are TGTGCCAGCAGCTTAGAGGCCTTTGGGGGCTACACCTTC.

V gene TRBV20-1 combines with J gene TRBJ2-2, with D possibly being TRBD2 (6 bases). V was pared by 5 bases and J by 6 bases, with 16 bases between. This CDR3 contains 14 residues. Germline V gene data show CDR1 as DFQATT and CDR2 as SNEGSKA (reference sequence). CDR3 amino acids: CSAPSAGSAGELFF. For the CDR3, the DNA is TGCAGTGCTCCGAGCGCGGGGTCGGCCGGGGAGCTGTTTTTT.

The chain joins TRBV10-2 to TRBJ2-5; D gene ambiguous. V gave up 9 bases and J gave up 7 bases, with 18 bases separating them. Germline loops: CDR1 WSHSY, CDR2 SAAADI. This CDR3 region has 13 residues. In DNA, the CDR3 is TGCGCCAGTGACCCCGGGTTTTCAGGGACCCAGTACTTC. It codes for CASDPGFSGTQYF.

V usage is TRBV15 and J usage is TRBJ1-1; D is uncertain. Looked up from germline, CDR1 is LNHNV and CDR2 is YYDKDF (reference sequence). The CDR3 has 15 residues. V was pared by 2 bases and J by 4 bases, with 14 bases between. The DNA of the CDR3 is TGTGCCACCAGCAGATCTTACGGACTCAGCACTGAAGCTTTCTTT. Residues: CATSRSYGLSTEAFF.

This clonotype was seen a few times. Germline is not matched at one junction end, which may reflect a read error. The chain joins TRBV5-1 to TRBJ2-1, with D perhaps matching TRBD1 or TRBD2 (5 bases each). The V gene's germline CDR1 is SGHRS and CDR2 YFSETQ. The CDR3 is 14 residues long. The CDR3 protein is CASSSGPTYNEQFF. The CDR3 DNA reads as TGTGCCAGCAGCTCGGGACCGACCTACAATGAGCAGTTCTTC.

This clonotype was found a few times. This chain connects TRBV29-1 to TRBJ1-2; D is possibly TRBD1 (5 bases). Germline CDR1 SQVTM, CDR2 ANQGSEA. This CDR3 spans 14 amino acids. V was trimmed by 6 bases and J by 6 bases, leaving 20 bases between them. The CDR3 nucleotides read TGCAGCGTGGGTGTCGGGGCTAGGTCCAATGGCTACACCTTC. The encoded protein is CSVGVGARSNGYTF.

The chain joins TRBV5-1 to TRBJ2-1, with TRBD2 matching 9 bases. V shed 3 bases, J shed 6 bases, and the junction held 10 bases outside the gene matches. Germline assignment: CDR1 SGHRS and CDR2 YFSETQ. CDR3 length: 16 residues. The CDR3 region is CASSSGGTSRPNEQFF. CDR3 DNA sequence: TGCGCCAGCAGCTCCGGGGGGACTAGCAGGCCCAATGAGCAGTTCTTC.

The chain has TRBV5-4 and TRBJ2-1; no firm D call. Germline V gene sequence: CDR1 SGHNT, CDR2 YYREEE (reference sequence). V lost 4 bases to trimming and J lost 4 bases, with 12 bases between them. The CDR3 sequence is 14 residues long. CDR3 sequence: CASSASTYYNEQFF. CDR3 nucleotide sequence: TGTGCCAGCAGCGCCTCGACTTATTACAATGAGCAGTTCTTC.

This clonotype was recorded a few times. The V call is TRBV11-2, the J call TRBJ1-6, with TRBD1 matching 8 bases. Trimming removed 2 bases from V and 9 bases from J; junction bases left unmatched: 6. This CDR3 comprises 15 residues. In germline, CDR1 is SGHAT, CDR2 FQNNGV. CDR3 nucleotides: TGTGCCAGCAGCTTACAGGGGGCGCGAGGTTCACCCCTCCACTTT. Translating gives CASSLQGARGSPLHF.

The chain is built from TRBV5-5 and TRBJ2-5, with D tentatively TRBD1 (7 bases). CDR3 length: 16 amino acids. V lost 4 bases and J 3 bases, leaving 19 bases between the germline ends. Germline assignment: CDR1 SGHKS and CDR2 YYEKEE (reference sequence). CDR3 region: CASSRGRTGREETQYF. The CDR3, as DNA: TGTGCCAGCAGCCGAGGGAGGACAGGCAGGGAAGAGACCCAGTACTTC.

This chain uses TRBV12-3 or TRBV12-4 with TRBJ1-5, with TRBD1 as a possible D gene (5 bases). CDR3 length equals 18 residues. V gave up 0 bases and J gave up 0 bases, with 15 bases separating them. The CDR3 coding sequence is TGTGCCAGCAGTTTAGCGGTCTCCCTAGGGGCTAGCAATCAGCCCCAGCATTTT. Its protein is CASSLAVSLGASNQPQHF.

The chain joins TRBV5-1 to TRBJ2-1; tentative D call: TRBD2 (5 bases). Germline CDR1 reads SGHRS; CDR2 reads YFSETQ. The CDR3 length is 14 residues. Trimming stripped 0 bases from V and 9 bases from J, with 13 bases between. CDR3 DNA sequence: TGCGCCAGCAGCTTGGCCAAAACGGGGAGTGAGCAGTTCTTC. This translates into CASSLAKTGSEQFF. Combining the CDR3 with reference TRBV5-1 and TRBJ2-1 gives the whole variable domain KAGVTQTPRYLIKTRGQQVTLSCSPISGHRSVSWYQQTPGQGLQFLFEYFSETQRNKGNFPGRFSGRQFSNSRSEMNVSTLELGDSALYLCASSLAKTGSEQFFGPGTRLTVL.

This chain links TRBV20-1 with TRBJ2-7, with 14 bases fitting TRBD2. V lost 4 bases and J lost 4; bases outside the gene matches: 3. CDR1 and CDR2 from the germline V gene are DFQATT and SNEGSKA (reference sequence). This CDR3 is built from 14 residues. The CDR3, as DNA: TGCAGTGCTATTGGACTAGCGGGGGGTTACGAGCAGTACTTC. It yields the protein CSAIGLAGGYEQYF.

This clonotype has ten or more counts. J is TRBJ1-5 and V is TRBV20-1; perhaps TRBD1 as D (6 bases). In germline, CDR1 is DFQATT, CDR2 SNEGSKA (reference sequence). This CDR3 has 13 amino acids. The ends were cut back, 6 bases at V and 13 bases at J, with 22 bases in the middle. In nucleotides, the CDR3 is TGCAGTGCGGGGCGGGACATCACTTTTCTTCAGCATTTT. Protein product: CSAGRDITFLQHF.

This clonotype was seen repeatedly, ten times or more. This chain uses TRBV4-1 with TRBJ2-1, with 7 bases fitting TRBD2. This CDR3 spans 16 amino acids. V was pared by 1 base and J by 8 bases, with 11 bases of the junction left unmatched. Per germline, CDR1 MGHRA and CDR2 YSYEKL. CDR3 in amino acids: CASSQAMAGVFDEQFF. DNA of the CDR3: TGCGCCAGCAGCCAAGCCATGGCGGGAGTGTTCGATGAGCAGTTCTTC.

This clonotype turned up a few times. The rearrangement links TRBV10-3 to TRBJ2-2; maybe TRBD2 (5 bases). The CDR3 is 14 amino acids. Trimming left V 8 bases short and J 7 bases short, with 17 bases between. CDR1 and CDR2 from the germline V gene are ENHRY and SYGVKD. CDR3 nucleotide sequence: TGTGCCATCGGTCCGACTAACAACGGCGGGGAGCTGTTTTTT. Its protein is CAIGPTNNGGELFF.